The 2 T cell receptor beta chains below all came from one sample that was sequenced in a study of shared clonotypes between healthy human individuals. Terminally differentiated effector memory CD45RA+ cells were excluded from the naive CD8 cells, which were CD45RO-negative and positively selected for CCR7. Assay: immunoSEQ multiplex PCR; the TCRdb copy retains only in-frame clones and omits some. Here the sample spans 2 million or so clones, about 95% being singletons. Sequencing was carried out using naive CD8+ T cells sorted from blood. The receptors shown here come from a man aged 18 to 30 in good health.

The J gene is TRBJ2-7, the V gene TRBV6-1, with D uncertain. From germline, CDR1 is MNHNS and CDR2 SASEGT. Trimming took 5 bases from V and 10 from J, leaving 15 bases between them. The CDR3 is 12 amino acids. The CDR3 loop reads CASSMNTTPQYF. In DNA, the CDR3 is TGTGCCAGCAGTATGAATACGACTCCCCAGTACTTC.

The rearrangement links TRBV29-1 to TRBJ2-2; D may match TRBD1 or TRBD2 (6 bases each). V lost 6 bases and J lost 6, with 11 bases in between. The CDR3 contains 12 residues. CDR1 SQVTM and CDR2 ANQGSEA come from the germline V gene. The CDR3 protein is CSVIGGSGELFF. DNA of the CDR3: TGCAGCGTGATAGGGGGGTCCGGGGAGCTGTTTTTT.